The present TCR beta chain was sequenced within a study of blood T cell repertoires in COVID-19. Background on the study: COVID-19 samples from acute and convalescent phases originated in the United States, Italy and Spain.

The length of the CDR3 is 16 residues. CDR1 SGHAT and CDR2 FQNNGV come from the germline V gene. V was pared by 0 bases and J by 4 bases, with 14 bases between. Repertoires were generated with immunoSEQ multiplex PCR, while TCRdb's copy carries only in-frame clones and drops some. The repertoire holds fewer than 350,000 clones, with over 75% as singletons. This clone has only one observation. This clonotype originated in a woman under 40 with COVID-19, enrolled during active disease. Sequencing used peripheral blood. This chain joins TRBV11-2 and TRBJ2-3; possible D gene TRBD2, 6 bases. As DNA, the CDR3 is TGTGCCAGCAGCTTAGATCAGCGACTAGAGGCAGATACGCAGTATTTT. Protein: CASSLDQRLEADTQYF. The variable domain in full, with the rest retrieved from reference TRBV11-2 and TRBJ2-3, is EAGVAQSPRYKIIEKRQSVAFWCNPISGHATLYWYQQILGQGPKLLIQFQNNGVVDDSQLPKDRFSAERLKGVDSTLKIQPAKLEDSAVYLCASSLDQRLEADTQYFGPGTRLTVL.